What follows are 22 T cell receptor beta chains derived from one specimen sequenced in a study of identical twins. Using its own MiXCR run on the 5' RACE reads, TCRdb lists one record per CDR3 protein. The data hold around 490,000 distinct CDR3 sequences, with roughly 15% observed a single time. This sample was shared with a second study, whose subject was yellow fever vaccine responses in identical twins.

The sample consisted of CD4+ T cells sorted from blood. Source of these receptors: a woman aged 18 to 35 in good health.

This clonotype was counted between two and nine times. V usage is TRBV11-2 and J usage is TRBJ2-1; D remains ambiguous. Germline V lookup: CDR1 SGHAT, CDR2 FQNNGV. This CDR3 is built from 17 residues. V was clipped by 1 base and J by 4 bases, with 17 bases between them. CDR3 region: CASSLVAGSVSYNEQFF. The CDR3 nucleotides read TGTGCCAGCAGCTTAGTTGCTGGATCAGTTAGTTACAATGAGCAGTTCTTC.

This clonotype was counted between two and nine times. This rearrangement joins TRBV4-1 to TRBJ2-7; 9 bases line up with TRBD2. The V gene end was trimmed by 1 base and the J gene end by 0 bases; junction bases not matched to a gene: 22. This CDR3 is built from 22 residues. Per germline, CDR1 MGHRA and CDR2 YSYEKL. The CDR3 DNA is TGCGCCAGCAGCCAAGGCATCGCTCGGTGGGGTAGCGGGGGCGTTAGCTCCTACGAGCAGTACGTC. Encoded protein: CASSQGIARWGSGGVSSYEQYV.

DNA of the CDR3: TGTGCCAGCAGCCAAGGCCCCGGGACAGGGTACGGGGAGCTGTTTTTT. Its translation is CASSQGPGTGYGELFF. The chain joins TRBV3-1 to TRBJ2-2, with 9 nucleotides matching TRBD1. V lost 1 base, J lost 7 bases, and 7 bases stayed unmatched. This CDR3 region has 16 residues. Germline V CDR1 and CDR2: LGHDT, YNNKEL (reference sequence).

The chain couples TRBV11-2 to TRBJ2-3; D is ambiguous. The V end was cut by 5 bases, the J end by 1 base, with 22 bases between. The CDR3 has 18 amino acids. Germline CDR1 reads SGHAT; CDR2 reads FQNNGV. CDR3 residues: CASSDSEVRATRTDTQYF. The CDR3, as DNA: TGTGCCAGCAGCGATAGTGAGGTCCGAGCGACCCGCACAGATACGCAGTATTTT. Based on the CDR3 plus reference TRBV11-2 and TRBJ2-3, the full variable domain is EAGVAQSPRYKIIEKRQSVAFWCNPISGHATLYWYQQILGQGPKLLIQFQNNGVVDDSQLPKDRFSAERLKGVDSTLKIQPAKLEDSAVYLCASSDSEVRATRTDTQYFGPGTRLTVL.

Worth noting for this clonotype: Compared with germline, one end of the junction differs, possibly owing to a read error. The CDR3: CASSLGANGKLFF. The CDR3 nucleotides read TGTGCCAGCAGCTTAGGGGCAAATGGAAAACTGTTTTTT. The V and J genes are TRBV7-2 and TRBJ1-4; no clear D gene. The CDR3 consists of 13 residues. CDR1 is SGHTA, CDR2 FQGNSA, per germline.

This clonotype was seen a handful of times. V and J are TRBV12-3 or TRBV12-4 and TRBJ2-7; D not resolved. The CDR3 runs to 14 residues. Trimming stripped 3 bases from V and 2 bases from J, with 11 bases between. The CDR3: CASSFSRNAYEQYF. DNA for the CDR3: TGTGCCAGCAGTTTCTCTAGAAACGCCTACGAGCAGTACTTC.

This clonotype was observed a handful of times. The rearrangement joins TRBV28 to TRBJ1-2, with 9 bases lining up with TRBD1. Germline values: CDR1 MDHEN, CDR2 SYDVKM. This CDR3 is 14 amino acids long. The V gene end was trimmed by 3 bases and the J gene end by 5 bases; junction bases not matched to a gene: 4. The CDR3: CASSFVGTGYGYTF. Here the CDR3 DNA reads TGTGCCAGCAGTTTTGTCGGGACAGGGTATGGCTACACCTTC.

This rearrangement joins TRBV18 to TRBJ2-7; TRBD2 aligns across 7 bases. V trimming: 3 bases; J trimming: 3 bases; junction bases outside the gene matches: 8. CDR3 length: 15 residues. Germline values: CDR1 KGHSH, CDR2 LQKENI. The CDR3 DNA is TGTGCCAGCTCACCCATAGGGACTATTGACTACGAGCAGTACTTC. It encodes CASSPIGTIDYEQYF.

This chain connects TRBV4-2 to TRBJ2-1; TRBD2 aligns across 7 bases. The J segment lost 0 bases and the V segment lost 2 bases, leaving 7 bases of the junction unmatched. Germline V gene sequence: CDR1 LGHNA, CDR2 YNFKEQ. The CDR3 loop spans 17 amino acids. The CDR3 is CASSQRGAGSSYNEQFF. As DNA, the CDR3 is TGTGCCAGCAGCCAACGGGGAGCGGGAAGCTCCTACAATGAGCAGTTCTTC.

This clonotype appeared a few times. This rearrangement joins TRBV6-5 to TRBJ1-1; tentatively, D is TRBD1 (5 bases). Looked up from germline, CDR1 is MNHEY and CDR2 is SVGAGI. The CDR3 sequence is 15 residues long. V lost 2 bases and J lost 5, with 15 bases in between. In nucleotides, the CDR3 is TGTGCCAGCAGTTACCCCCGCGGGGGAGGAACTGAAGCTTTCTTT. Its protein is CASSYPRGGGTEAFF.

This clonotype showed up just a few times. The CDR3 DNA is TGTGCCAGCAGCGTAGCTAGGCTGGAAGCCGGGGAGCTGTTTTTT. Translation gives CASSVARLEAGELFF. The chain joins TRBV9 to TRBJ2-2, with D unclear. The germline gives CDR1 SGDLS, CDR2 YYNGEE. The CDR3 spans 15 residues. The germline V and J ends were trimmed by 0 bases and 6 bases, with 12 bases remaining between them.

At least ten counts were recorded for this clonotype. The chain uses TRBV12-3 or TRBV12-4 and TRBJ1-4; no definite D call. There are 15 residues in the CDR3. V was clipped by 0 bases and J by 4 bases, with 9 bases between them. The CDR3: CASSLATDLNEKLFF. The CDR3 bases are TGTGCCAGCAGTTTAGCTACAGACCTTAATGAAAAACTGTTTTTT.

The table lists this clonotype with a few counts. The chain couples TRBV6-1 to TRBJ2-2, with D perhaps being TRBD1 or TRBD2 (7 bases each). Per germline, CDR1 MNHNS and CDR2 SASEGT. This CDR3 comprises 14 residues. Trimming shortened V by 7 bases and J by 6 bases, and 15 bases separated the two germline ends. The CDR3 nucleotides read TGTGCCAGCAATAGACAGGGAGGGGCCGGGGAGCTGTTTTTT. As protein: CASNRQGGAGELFF.

This clonotype has a handful of counts. The CDR3 DNA follows: TGTGCCAGCAGTTCCGCGGACAGGGTCTATGGCTACACCTTC. Residues: CASSSADRVYGYTF. The rearrangement joins TRBV6-5 to TRBJ1-2; 8 positions agree with TRBD1. CDR1 is MNHEY, CDR2 SVGAGI, per germline. The CDR3 contains 14 residues. V lost 4 bases to trimming and J lost 4 bases; unmatched junction nucleotides: 5.

This clonotype has just a few counts. V usage is TRBV12-3 or TRBV12-4 and J usage is TRBJ2-1, with a possible D match to TRBD2 (7 bases). This CDR3 region has 14 residues. V lost 6 bases and J lost 3, with 12 bases in between. The CDR3, as DNA: TGTGCCAGCAGGACGGGGGGCAACTACAATGAGCAGTTCTTC. It codes for CASRTGGNYNEQFF.

This clonotype came up a few times. The chain combines TRBV6-5 with TRBJ2-5; D is unresolved. Trimming removed 2 bases from V and 0 bases from J, with 10 bases in between. Germline assignment: CDR1 MNHEY and CDR2 SVGAGI. The CDR3 totals 15 residues. CDR3 nucleotide sequence: TGTGCCAGCAGTTACCCAGATTATAACCAAGAGACCCAGTACTTC. Residues: CASSYPDYNQETQYF.

This clonotype has just a few counts. This rearrangement joins TRBV20-1 to TRBJ2-2; 8 bases are a match to TRBD2. The V gene end was trimmed by 5 bases and the J gene end by 1 base; junction bases not matched to a gene: 3. The CDR3 contains 14 residues. Looked up from germline, CDR1 is DFQATT and CDR2 is SNEGSKA (reference sequence). CDR3 loop: CSARTSMNTGELFF. CDR3 sequence (DNA): TGCAGTGCTCGGACTAGCATGAACACCGGGGAGCTGTTTTTT.

Many counts were recorded for this clonotype. V gene TRBV15 combines with J gene TRBJ2-1, with a possible D match to TRBD2 (6 bases). Trimming shortened V by 0 bases and J by 6 bases, and 12 bases separated the two germline ends. The CDR3 contains 15 residues. Looked up from germline, CDR1 is LNHNV and CDR2 is YYDKDF (reference sequence). CDR3 bases: TGTGCCACCAGCAGAGATCCGGGAGTCGGCAATGAGCAGTTCTTC. It translates to CATSRDPGVGNEQFF.

This clonotype was counted between two and nine times. This sequence joins TRBV11-2 and TRBJ2-5; D gene unclear. This CDR3 comprises 14 residues. V was pared by 8 bases and J by 1 base, with 14 bases between. Germline V gives CDR1 SGHAT, CDR2 FQNNGV. CDR3 protein: CASLRDPLQETQYF. In DNA, the CDR3 is TGTGCCAGCCTCCGTGACCCCCTCCAAGAGACCCAGTACTTC.

This clonotype was seen a few times. The chain is built from TRBV7-2 and TRBJ1-1, with TRBD1 matching over 7 bases. The CDR3 extends over 15 amino acids. Germline V gene sequence: CDR1 SGHTA, CDR2 FQGNSA. V dropped 10 bases and J dropped 1; count of bases not matched to a gene: 12. CDR3 in DNA: TGTGCCAACAAAATAATGGACAGGACGAACACTGAAGCTTTCTTT. Its protein product is CANKIMDRTNTEAFF.

This clonotype was seen repeatedly, ten times or more. This clone may be a read error of a much larger clone one base away. The chain is built from TRBV11-3 and TRBJ2-3; D gene uncertain. Trimming cost V 2 bases and J 4 bases, with 1 base left between them. CDR1 SGHNT and CDR2 YENEEA come from the germline V gene. This CDR3 contains 11 residues. CDR3 coding DNA: TGTGCCAGCAGCTTACCAGATACGCAGTATTTT. It encodes CASSLPDTQYF.

This clonotype has a count of ten or more. This rearrangement joins TRBV5-1 to TRBJ1-5, with 8 bases aligning to TRBD1. V was clipped by 0 bases and J by 8 bases; unmatched bases: 7. Germline CDR1 and CDR2: SGHRS and YFSETQ. This CDR3 is built from 15 residues. The CDR3 loop reads CASSLVAGGQEPQHF. CDR3 DNA sequence: TGCGCCAGCAGCTTGGTGGCTGGGGGACAGGAGCCCCAGCATTTT.